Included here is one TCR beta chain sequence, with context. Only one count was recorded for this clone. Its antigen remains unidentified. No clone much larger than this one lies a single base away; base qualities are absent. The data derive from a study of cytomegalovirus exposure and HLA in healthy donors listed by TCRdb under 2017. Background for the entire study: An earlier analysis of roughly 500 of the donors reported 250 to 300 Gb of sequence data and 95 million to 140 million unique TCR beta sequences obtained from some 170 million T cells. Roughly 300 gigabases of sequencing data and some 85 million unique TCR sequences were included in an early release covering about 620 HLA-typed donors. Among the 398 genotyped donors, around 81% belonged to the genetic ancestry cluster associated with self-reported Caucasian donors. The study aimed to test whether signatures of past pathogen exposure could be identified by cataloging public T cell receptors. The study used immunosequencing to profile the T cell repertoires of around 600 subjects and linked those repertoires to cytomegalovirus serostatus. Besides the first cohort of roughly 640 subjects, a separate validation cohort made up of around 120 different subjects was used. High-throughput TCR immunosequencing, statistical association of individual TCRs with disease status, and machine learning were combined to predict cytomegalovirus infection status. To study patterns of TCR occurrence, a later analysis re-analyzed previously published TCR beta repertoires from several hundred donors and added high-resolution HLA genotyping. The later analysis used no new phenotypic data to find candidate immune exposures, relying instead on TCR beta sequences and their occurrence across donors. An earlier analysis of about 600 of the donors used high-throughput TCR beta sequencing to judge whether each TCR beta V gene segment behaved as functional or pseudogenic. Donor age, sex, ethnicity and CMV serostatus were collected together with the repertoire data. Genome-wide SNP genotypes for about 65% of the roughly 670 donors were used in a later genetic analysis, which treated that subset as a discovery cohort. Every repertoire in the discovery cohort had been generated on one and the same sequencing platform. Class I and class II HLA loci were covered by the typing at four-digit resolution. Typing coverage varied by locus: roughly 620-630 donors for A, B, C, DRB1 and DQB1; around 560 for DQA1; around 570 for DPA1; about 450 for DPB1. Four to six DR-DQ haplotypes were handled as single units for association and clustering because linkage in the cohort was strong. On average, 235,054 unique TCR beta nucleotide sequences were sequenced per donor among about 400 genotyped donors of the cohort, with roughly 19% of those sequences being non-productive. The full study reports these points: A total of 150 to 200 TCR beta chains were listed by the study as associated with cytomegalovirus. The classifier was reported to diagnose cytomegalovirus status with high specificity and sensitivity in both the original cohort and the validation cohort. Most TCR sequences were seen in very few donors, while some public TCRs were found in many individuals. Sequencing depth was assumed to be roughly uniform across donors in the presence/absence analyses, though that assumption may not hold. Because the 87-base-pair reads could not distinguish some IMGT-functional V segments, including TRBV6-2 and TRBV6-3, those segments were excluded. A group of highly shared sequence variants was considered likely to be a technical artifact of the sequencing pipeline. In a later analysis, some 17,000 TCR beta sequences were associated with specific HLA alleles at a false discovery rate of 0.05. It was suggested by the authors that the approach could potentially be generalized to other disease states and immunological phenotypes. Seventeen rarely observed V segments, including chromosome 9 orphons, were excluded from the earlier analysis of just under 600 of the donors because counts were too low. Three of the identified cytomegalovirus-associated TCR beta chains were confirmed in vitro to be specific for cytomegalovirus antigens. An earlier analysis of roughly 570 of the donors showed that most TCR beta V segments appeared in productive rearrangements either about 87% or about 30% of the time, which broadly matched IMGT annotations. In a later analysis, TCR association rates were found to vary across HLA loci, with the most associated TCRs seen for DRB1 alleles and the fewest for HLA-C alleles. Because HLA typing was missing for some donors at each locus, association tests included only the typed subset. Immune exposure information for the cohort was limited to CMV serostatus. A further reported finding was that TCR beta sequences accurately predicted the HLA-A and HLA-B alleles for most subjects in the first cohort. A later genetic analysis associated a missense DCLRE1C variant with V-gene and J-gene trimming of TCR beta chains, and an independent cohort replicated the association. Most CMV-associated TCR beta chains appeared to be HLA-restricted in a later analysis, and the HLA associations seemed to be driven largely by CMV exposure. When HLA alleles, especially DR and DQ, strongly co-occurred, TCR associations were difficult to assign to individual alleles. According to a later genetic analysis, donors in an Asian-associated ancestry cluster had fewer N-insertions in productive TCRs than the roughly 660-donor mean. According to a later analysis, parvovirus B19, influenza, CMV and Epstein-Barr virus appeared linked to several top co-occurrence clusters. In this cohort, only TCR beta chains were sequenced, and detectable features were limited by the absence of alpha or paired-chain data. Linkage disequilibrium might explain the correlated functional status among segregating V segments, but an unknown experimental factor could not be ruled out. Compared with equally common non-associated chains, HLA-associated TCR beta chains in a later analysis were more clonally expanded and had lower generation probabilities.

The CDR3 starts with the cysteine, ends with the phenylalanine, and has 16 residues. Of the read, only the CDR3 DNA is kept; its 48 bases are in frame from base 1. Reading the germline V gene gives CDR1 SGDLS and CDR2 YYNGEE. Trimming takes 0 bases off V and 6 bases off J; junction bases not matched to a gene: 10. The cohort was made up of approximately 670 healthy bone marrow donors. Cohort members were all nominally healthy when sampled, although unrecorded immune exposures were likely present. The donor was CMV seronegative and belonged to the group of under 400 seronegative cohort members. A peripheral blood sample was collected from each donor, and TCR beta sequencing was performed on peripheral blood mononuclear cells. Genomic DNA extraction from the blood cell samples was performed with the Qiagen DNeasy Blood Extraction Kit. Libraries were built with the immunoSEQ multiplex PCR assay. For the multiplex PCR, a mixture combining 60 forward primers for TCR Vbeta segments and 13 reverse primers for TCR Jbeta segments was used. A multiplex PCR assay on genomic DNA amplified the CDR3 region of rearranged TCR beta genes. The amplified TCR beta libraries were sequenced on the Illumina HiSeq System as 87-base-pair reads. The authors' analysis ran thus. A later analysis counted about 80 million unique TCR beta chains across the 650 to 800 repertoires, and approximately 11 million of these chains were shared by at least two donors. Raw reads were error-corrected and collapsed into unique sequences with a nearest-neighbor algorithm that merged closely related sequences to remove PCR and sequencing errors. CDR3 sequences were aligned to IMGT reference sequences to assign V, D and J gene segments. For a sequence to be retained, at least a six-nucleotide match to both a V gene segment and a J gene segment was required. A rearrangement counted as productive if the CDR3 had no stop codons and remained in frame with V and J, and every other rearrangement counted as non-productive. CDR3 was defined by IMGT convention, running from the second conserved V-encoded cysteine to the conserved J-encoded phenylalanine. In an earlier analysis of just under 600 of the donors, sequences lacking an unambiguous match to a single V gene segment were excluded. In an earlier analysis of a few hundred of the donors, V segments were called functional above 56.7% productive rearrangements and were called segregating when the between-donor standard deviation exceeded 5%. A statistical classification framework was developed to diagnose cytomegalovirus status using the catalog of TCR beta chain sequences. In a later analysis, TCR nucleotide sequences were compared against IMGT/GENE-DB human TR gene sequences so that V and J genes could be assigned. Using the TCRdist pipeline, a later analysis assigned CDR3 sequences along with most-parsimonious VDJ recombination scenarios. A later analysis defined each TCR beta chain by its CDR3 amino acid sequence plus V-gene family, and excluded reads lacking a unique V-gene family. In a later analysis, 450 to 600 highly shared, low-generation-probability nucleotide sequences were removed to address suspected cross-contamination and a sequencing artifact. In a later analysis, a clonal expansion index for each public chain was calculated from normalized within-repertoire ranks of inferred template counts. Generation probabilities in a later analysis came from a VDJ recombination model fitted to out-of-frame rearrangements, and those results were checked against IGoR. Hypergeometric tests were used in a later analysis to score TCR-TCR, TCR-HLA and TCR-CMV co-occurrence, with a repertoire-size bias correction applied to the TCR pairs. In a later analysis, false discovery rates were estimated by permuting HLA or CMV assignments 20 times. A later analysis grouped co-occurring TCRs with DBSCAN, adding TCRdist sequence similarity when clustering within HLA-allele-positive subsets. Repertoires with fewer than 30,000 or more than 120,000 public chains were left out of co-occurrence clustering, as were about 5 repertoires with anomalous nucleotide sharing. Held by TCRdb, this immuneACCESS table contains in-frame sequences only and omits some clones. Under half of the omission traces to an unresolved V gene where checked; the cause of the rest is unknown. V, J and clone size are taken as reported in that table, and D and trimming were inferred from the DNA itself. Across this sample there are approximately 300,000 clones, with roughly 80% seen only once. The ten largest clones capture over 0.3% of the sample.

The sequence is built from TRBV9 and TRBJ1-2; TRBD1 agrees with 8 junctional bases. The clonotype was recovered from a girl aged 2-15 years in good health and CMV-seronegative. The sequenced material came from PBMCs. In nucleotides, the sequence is TGTGCCAGCAGCGTAGCTGGGCAGGGGGCGACCCATGGCTACACCTTC. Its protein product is CASSVAGQGATHGYTF. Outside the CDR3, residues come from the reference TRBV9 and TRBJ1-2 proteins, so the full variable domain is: DSGVTQTPKHLITATGQRVTLRCSPRSGDLSVYWYQQSLDQGLQFLIQYYNGEERAKGNILERFSAQQFPDLHSELNLSSLELGDSALYFCASSVAGQGATHGYTFGSGTRLTVV.